This T cell receptor (beta chain) derives from a study of hypomethylating agent response in myelodysplastic syndrome. TCRdb's table, derived via immunoSEQ multiplex PCR, lists solely in-frame clones and lacks some. There are 4,000 to 5,500 clones in the sample; approximately 78% occur only once, and 15% to 20% lies in the top ten. This clone occurred once. The CDR3 extends over 14 amino acids. The V and J ends lost 6 bases and 2 bases respectively, with 13 bases between them. Germline V CDR1 and CDR2: MNHEY, SMNVEV (reference sequence). This chain uses TRBV27 with TRBJ2-5; D might be TRBD2 (5 bases). The sequence was collected from a human donor with myelodysplastic syndrome. The source was bone marrow, collected before or after starting hypomethylating agent treatment for myelodysplastic syndrome (not recorded which). The CDR3 sequence is CASSLTRTQETQYF. CDR3 in DNA: TGTGCCAGCAGCCTCACCCGGACTCAAGAGACCCAGTACTTC.